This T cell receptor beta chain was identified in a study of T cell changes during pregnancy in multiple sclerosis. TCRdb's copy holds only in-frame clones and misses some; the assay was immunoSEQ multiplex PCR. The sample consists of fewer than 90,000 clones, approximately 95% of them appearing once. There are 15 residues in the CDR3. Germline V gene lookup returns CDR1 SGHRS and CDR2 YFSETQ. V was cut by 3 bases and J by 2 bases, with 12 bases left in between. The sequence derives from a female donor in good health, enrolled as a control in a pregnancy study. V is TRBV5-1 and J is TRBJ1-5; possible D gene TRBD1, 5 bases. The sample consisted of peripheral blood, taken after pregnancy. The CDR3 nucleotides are TGCGCCAGCAGCTCCGGACAATCGGGCAATCAGCCCCAGCATTTT. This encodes CASSSGQSGNQPQHF.